These 20 T cell receptor beta chains were all obtained from the same sample, sequenced in a study of T cells in tumors and immune-related adverse events (dated by TCRdb to the early 2020s). The method behind the library was the immunoSEQ multiplex PCR assay. TCRdb limited this immuneACCESS table to in-frame rearrangements with V and J called. A share of clones is missing; checked studies link under half to unresolved V genes, and the rest is unexplained. The sample has approximately 2,500 clones on record, about four fifths of them singletons. The ten largest clones capture roughly 7% of the sample. Per the publication, the treatment or condition label means: nivolumab (PD-1 blockade) given before sampling. The sequencing here drew on tumor tissue, taken from a patient treated with anti-PD-1 therapy. Receptors originate from a female donor with metastatic renal cell carcinoma.

V is TRBV7-9 and J is TRBJ2-2; D remains unclear. Looked up from germline, CDR1 is SEHNR and CDR2 is FQNEAQ (reference sequence). The V end lost 1 base, the J end lost 0 bases, and 9 bases lay between the germline ends. The CDR3 contains 16 residues. The CDR3 loop reads CASSLGSRPNTGELFF. The CDR3 region has the DNA TGTGCCAGCAGCTTAGGGAGTAGGCCGAACACCGGGGAGCTGTTTTTT.

The chain employs TRBV7-9 and TRBJ1-1; D gene unclear. Per the germline V gene, CDR1 is SEHNR and CDR2 is FQNEAQ (reference sequence). Trimming left V 5 bases short and J 4 bases short, with 14 bases between. This CDR3 contains 14 residues. The CDR3: CASSPTSGITEAFF. The CDR3 region has the DNA TGTGCCAGCAGCCCAACTTCCGGGATCACTGAAGCTTTCTTT.

J is TRBJ1-3 and V is TRBV7-6, with a tentative D call TRBD1 (6 bases). This CDR3 spans 14 amino acids. Germline values: CDR1 SGHVS, CDR2 FNYEAQ. Trimming shortened V by 5 bases and J by 2 bases, and 10 bases separated the two germline ends. The CDR3 reads CASSRQEAGNTIYF. For the CDR3, the DNA is TGTGCCAGCAGCCGACAGGAAGCTGGAAACACCATATATTTT. Full variable domain (missing parts from reference TRBV7-6 and TRBJ1-3): GAGVSQSPRYKVTKRGQDVALRCDPISGHVSLYWYRQALGQGPEFLTYFNYEAQQDKSGLPNDRFSAERPEGSISTLTIQRTEQRDSAMYRCASSRQEAGNTIYFGEGSWLTVV.

The CDR3 loop is CASSLGSGRSETQYF. The CDR3 DNA reads as TGTGCCAGCAGCTTAGGTAGCGGGAGATCAGAGACCCAGTACTTC. The chain uses TRBV7-9 and TRBJ2-5, with TRBD2 matching over 9 bases. J was trimmed by 4 bases and V by 1 base; bases with no gene match: 4. The CDR3 totals 15 residues. Germline V lookup: CDR1 SEHNR, CDR2 FQNEAQ (reference sequence). Based on the CDR3 plus reference TRBV7-9 and TRBJ2-5, the full variable domain is DTGVSQNPRHKITKRGQNVTFRCDPISEHNRLYWYRQTLGQGPEFLTYFQNEAQLEKSRLLSDRFSAERPKGSFSTLEIQRTEQGDSAMYLCASSLGSGRSETQYFGPGTRLLVL.

The chain employs TRBV30 and TRBJ1-1; D is uncertain. V lost 4 bases and J lost 1, with 10 bases in between. The CDR3 totals 13 residues. The germline V gene encodes CDR1 GTSNPN and CDR2 SVGIG (reference sequence). The CDR3 protein is CAWMRTANTEAFF. CDR3 bases: TGTGCCTGGATGAGGACGGCGAACACTGAAGCTTTCTTT.

This chain connects TRBV15 to TRBJ2-7; 8 bases fit TRBD1. The length of the CDR3 is 15 residues. V was clipped by 0 bases and J by 6 bases; unmatched bases: 7. The germline V gene has CDR1 LNHNV and CDR2 YYDKDF (reference sequence). The CDR3 region is CATSRDPTGEGEQYF. DNA of the CDR3: TGTGCCACCAGCAGAGACCCGACAGGGGAAGGCGAGCAGTACTTC.

V and J are TRBV10-3 and TRBJ1-5; 7 bases map to TRBD1. The V segment lost 10 bases and the J segment 1 base; nucleotides outside the gene matches: 7. Germline V gene sequence: CDR1 ENHRY, CDR2 SYGVKD. The CDR3 loop spans 14 amino acids. CDR3 sequence reads: CATDTGDSNQPQHF. CDR3 DNA: TGTGCCACCGATACAGGGGACAGCAATCAGCCCCAGCATTTT.

The V gene is TRBV6-5, the J gene TRBJ2-5; possible D gene TRBD1, 5 bases. V lost 6 bases, J lost 5 bases, and 13 bases lay in between. Germline lookup yields CDR1 MNHEY and CDR2 SVGAGI. This CDR3 region has 13 residues. CDR3 nucleotides: TGTGCCAGCAGCAGACAGAAGTGGGAGACCCAGTACTTC. This codes for CASSRQKWETQYF.

V is TRBV7-9 and J is TRBJ1-3; D ambiguous. V lost 7 bases to trimming and J lost 3 bases, with 7 bases between them. The CDR3 totals 12 residues. Per the germline V gene, CDR1 is SEHNR and CDR2 is FQNEAQ (reference sequence). The CDR3 DNA is TGTGCCAGCACCTGGGTTGGAAACACCATATATTTT. Its protein product is CASTWVGNTIYF.

The chain joins TRBV2 to TRBJ2-7; a possible D gene is TRBD2 (6 bases). Germline V CDR1 and CDR2: SNHLY, FYNNEI. Trimming removed 8 bases at V and 0 bases at J, with 8 bases between. This CDR3 contains 12 residues. CDR3 in DNA: TGTGCCAGCCGGCGGGACTCCTACGAGCAGTACTTC. Translating gives CASRRDSYEQYF.

This chain links TRBV9 with TRBJ2-1, with 13 bases matching TRBD2. This CDR3 has 16 amino acids. J was trimmed by 10 bases and V by 0 bases; bases with no gene match: 7. Germline V CDR1 and CDR2: SGDLS, YYNGEE. For the CDR3, the DNA is TGTGCCAGCAGCGTAGGAGGACTAGCGGGAGTTCAGGAGCAGTTCTTC. Amino acids: CASSVGGLAGVQEQFF.

The rearrangement joins TRBV10-1 to TRBJ1-1; D is unresolved. This CDR3 is built from 11 residues. V lost 7 bases to trimming and J lost 7 bases, with 10 bases between them. Germline CDR1 WNHNN, CDR2 SYGVQD (reference sequence). This CDR3 is CASITLIEAFF. The CDR3, as DNA: TGCGCCAGCATTACCCTAATTGAAGCTTTCTTT.

The chain employs TRBV19 and TRBJ1-5; no clear D gene. Trimming took off 11 bases at V and 5 bases at J, with 19 bases between the two ends. This CDR3 has 14 residues. The germline CDR1 and CDR2 sequences are LNHDA and SQIVND (reference sequence). The CDR3 region is CASKPSQSYQPQHF. In nucleotides, the CDR3 is TGTGCCTCAAAACCGAGTCAGAGTTATCAGCCCCAGCATTTT.

V usage is TRBV11-2 and J usage is TRBJ2-7, with 12 bases aligning to TRBD2. The ends lost 0 bases at V and 1 base at J; junction bases unmatched: 4. Germline-derived CDR1 and CDR2 are SGHAT and FQNNGV. The CDR3 loop spans 17 amino acids. The CDR3 protein is CASSLDRLAGASYEQYF. For the CDR3, the DNA is TGTGCCAGCAGCTTAGATCGACTAGCGGGGGCTTCCTACGAGCAGTACTTC.

The chain combines TRBV11-2 with TRBJ1-6; no clear D gene. With 4 bases removed from V and 13 bases from J, the gap between germline ends came to 17 bases. The V gene's germline CDR1 is SGHAT and CDR2 FQNNGV. The CDR3 runs to 14 residues. The CDR3 loop is CASSSGGLGSPLHF. CDR3 DNA sequence: TGTGCCAGCAGCTCCGGAGGACTCGGGTCCCCCCTCCACTTT.

Comment on this clone: Mismatch with germline at one junction end may stem from a read error. The CDR3 sequence is CASSEAAQSELF. The CDR3 DNA is TGTGCCAGCAGTGAAGCCGCGCAATCGGAGCTCTTC. The chain has TRBV6-1 and TRBJ2-1; no reliable D call. Germline V gene data show CDR1 as MNHNS and CDR2 as SASEGT. CDR3 length: 12 residues.

This clone has a single count. The chain carries TRBV5-4 and TRBJ2-3, with 9 bases lining up with TRBD2. The V segment lost 4 bases and the J segment 2 bases; nucleotides outside the gene matches: 14. This CDR3 has 18 residues. CDR1 is SGHNT, CDR2 YYREEE, per germline (reference sequence). CDR3 nucleotide sequence: TGTGCCAGCAGCACGGGGACTAGCAGACTGCATCCCACAGATACGCAGTATTTT. This encodes CASSTGTSRLHPTDTQYF.

V gene TRBV9 combines with J gene TRBJ2-7, with D unclear. The germline gives CDR1 SGDLS, CDR2 YYNGEE. This CDR3 has 14 amino acids. The germline V and J ends were trimmed by 1 base and 0 bases, with 8 bases remaining between them. CDR3 loop: CASSVKQLSYEQYF. CDR3 in DNA: TGTGCCAGCAGCGTAAAACAGCTCTCCTACGAGCAGTACTTC.

The chain carries TRBV7-2 and TRBJ2-7; D gene ambiguous. The V gene's germline CDR1 is SGHTA and CDR2 FQGNSA. This CDR3 contains 14 residues. The V end lost 6 bases, the J end lost 2 bases, and 14 bases lay between the germline ends. CDR3 in DNA: TGTGCCAGCAGTTTTCCATACAACGCCTACGAGCAGTACTTC. Its translation is CASSFPYNAYEQYF.

This rearrangement joins TRBV15 to TRBJ2-7; possibly TRBD1 for D (6 bases). V was trimmed by 2 bases and J by 0 bases, leaving 8 bases between them. The CDR3 runs 14 residues. CDR1 and CDR2 (germline): LNHNV, YYDKDF (reference sequence). CDR3 protein: CATSRRQDSYEQYF. CDR3 DNA: TGTGCCACCAGCAGAAGACAGGACTCCTACGAGCAGTACTTC.